This T cell receptor (beta chain) derives from a study of cytomegalovirus exposure and HLA in healthy donors (dated by TCRdb to 2016 to 2017). In terms of the full investigation: An earlier analysis of some 550 of the donors reported 250 to 300 Gb of sequence data and about 100 million unique TCR beta sequences from 150 million to 200 million T cells. Every discovery cohort repertoire had been produced on one sequencing platform. A later analysis re-analyzed previously published TCR beta repertoires from about 730 donors and added high-resolution HLA genotyping to study TCR occurrence patterns. Among the roughly 400 genotyped donors, approximately 82% belonged to the genetic ancestry cluster associated with self-reported Caucasian donors. An early release covering more than 500 HLA-typed donors comprised approximately 290 gigabases of sequencing data and roughly 85 million unique TCR sequences. HLA typing included class I and class II loci at four-digit resolution. An earlier analysis of 587 of the donors used high-throughput TCR beta sequencing to judge whether each TCR beta V gene segment behaved as functional or pseudogenic. Rather than drawing on any new phenotypic data, the later analysis identified candidate immune exposures from TCR beta sequences and the way those sequences occurred across donors. To predict cytomegalovirus infection status, the study brought together high-throughput TCR immunosequencing, statistical association of individual TCRs with disease status, and machine learning. The study profiled the T cell repertoires of 500 to 800 subjects by immunosequencing and related them to cytomegalovirus serostatus. Donor age, sex, ethnicity and CMV serostatus were compiled together with the repertoire data. The number of typed donors differed by locus: 629-630 for A, B, C, DRB1 and DQB1; some 500 for DQA1; around 610 for DPA1; and about 450 for DPB1. Because of strong linkage in the cohort, 4 to 6 DR-DQ haplotypes were treated as single units for association and clustering. A later genetic analysis used genome-wide SNP genotypes for about 65% of the roughly 670 donors, treating that subset as a discovery cohort. Among almost 400 genotyped donors of the cohort, an average of around 240,000 unique TCR beta nucleotide sequences were sequenced per donor, about a sixth of them non-productive. The study aimed to test whether cataloging public T cell receptors could reveal signatures of past pathogen exposure. Along with the approximately 700-subject first cohort, a separate validation cohort of some 130 different subjects was used.

The germline V gene (reference sequence) provides CDR1 MNHEY and CDR2 SMNVEV. The junction shows trimming of 0 bases on V and 4 bases on J, plus 12 bases between the germline ends. Including the terminal cysteine and phenylalanine, the CDR3 comprises 16 residues. Solely the CDR3 DNA is kept, with 48 bases framed from the first base. Comments on this clone: No cognate antigen has been identified for it. No much larger clone is present one base from it, and per-base qualities are unavailable.

The protocol used for the library was the immunoSEQ multiplex PCR assay. A mixture of 60 forward primers for TCR Vbeta segments and 13 reverse primers for TCR Jbeta segments was used in the multiplex PCR. The CDR3 region of rearranged TCR beta genes was amplified from genomic DNA with a multiplex PCR assay. On the Illumina HiSeq System, the amplified TCR beta libraries were sequenced as 87-base-pair reads. The original pipeline was this. In a later analysis, some 80 million unique TCR beta chains were counted across the roughly 670 repertoires, and roughly 10 million of these chains were shared by at least two donors. Raw reads were error-corrected and collapsed into unique sequences by a nearest-neighbor algorithm in which closely related sequences were merged to remove PCR and sequencing errors. To assign V, D and J gene segments, CDR3 sequences were aligned to IMGT reference sequences. For a sequence to be retained, a match of at least six nucleotides was required to both a V gene segment and a J gene segment. Rearrangements were classified as productive when the CDR3 lacked stop codons and remained in frame with V and J, and all other rearrangements were classified as non-productive. Following IMGT convention, CDR3 was defined as the stretch from the second conserved V-encoded cysteine to the conserved J-encoded phenylalanine. The earlier analysis of fewer than 700 of the donors excluded sequences that lacked an unambiguous match to a single V gene segment. An earlier analysis of a few hundred of the donors called V segments functional above 56.7% productive rearrangements and segregating when the between-donor standard deviation exceeded 5%. A statistical classification framework was built for diagnosing cytomegalovirus status from the catalog of TCR beta chain sequences. In a later analysis, TCR nucleotide sequences were compared against IMGT/GENE-DB human TR gene sequences so that V and J genes could be assigned. Using the TCRdist pipeline, a later analysis assigned CDR3 sequences along with most-parsimonious VDJ recombination scenarios. In a later analysis, each TCR beta chain was defined by its CDR3 amino acid sequence together with its V-gene family, and reads lacking a unique V-gene family were excluded. As a way to deal with suspected cross-contamination and a sequencing artifact, a later analysis dropped under 600 nucleotide sequences that were highly shared and had low generation probability. A later analysis calculated a clonal expansion index for each public chain from normalized within-repertoire ranks of inferred template counts. In a later analysis, generation probabilities were computed with a VDJ recombination model fitted to out-of-frame rearrangements, and the resulting probabilities were checked against IGoR. In a later analysis, hypergeometric tests were used to score TCR-TCR, TCR-HLA and TCR-CMV co-occurrence, with a repertoire-size bias correction applied to TCR pairs. False discovery rates were estimated in a later analysis by permuting HLA or CMV assignments 20 times. In a later analysis, co-occurring TCRs were grouped using DBSCAN, with TCRdist sequence similarity added in when clustering inside HLA-allele-positive subsets. For co-occurrence clustering, repertoires with fewer than 30,000 or more than 120,000 public chains were excluded, along with five repertoires with anomalous nucleotide sharing. TCRdb took over this immuneACCESS table, retaining in-frame rearrangements with V and J assigned. Such tables are incomplete; in checked studies, under half of the missing clones stem from an unresolved V gene, and the remainder is unexplained. D and trimming come from the DNA, and the V and J calls and clone size come from that table. The sample records around 210,000 clones, around four fifths of which are singletons. The top ten clonotypes cover around 1.7% of the sample.

General conclusions and limits of the study: A cluster of highly shared sequence variants was judged likely to represent a technical artifact of the sequencing pipeline. A later analysis found that HLA-associated TCR beta chains were more clonally expanded and had lower generation probabilities than equally common non-associated chains. In the study, around 150 TCR beta chains were listed as associated with cytomegalovirus. According to a later genetic analysis, donors in an Asian-associated ancestry cluster had fewer N-insertions in productive TCRs than the approximately 650-donor mean. The classifier was reported to diagnose cytomegalovirus status with high specificity and sensitivity in both the original cohort and the validation cohort. Most TCR sequences were observed very rarely across donors, whereas some public TCRs were present in many individuals. The authors suggested that the approach could potentially be generalized to other disease states and immunological phenotypes. According to a later analysis, parvovirus B19, influenza, CMV and Epstein-Barr virus appeared linked to several top co-occurrence clusters. Broadly in line with IMGT annotations, most TCR beta V segments showed up in productive rearrangements about 90% or about 30% of the time in an earlier analysis of 587 of the donors. A later genetic analysis associated a missense DCLRE1C variant with V-gene and J-gene trimming of TCR beta chains, and an independent cohort replicated the association. CMV serostatus was the only immune exposure information available for the cohort. Some IMGT-functional V segments, including TRBV6-2 and TRBV6-3, could not be distinguished by the 87-base-pair reads and were therefore excluded. Sequencing depth was assumed to be roughly uniform across donors in the presence/absence analyses, though that assumption may not hold. In vitro tests confirmed that a few of the cytomegalovirus-associated TCR beta chains recognize cytomegalovirus antigens. A further reported finding was that TCR beta sequences accurately predicted the HLA-A and HLA-B alleles for most subjects in the first cohort. According to a later analysis, TCR association rates differed among HLA loci, with DRB1 alleles showing the most associated TCRs and HLA-C alleles showing the fewest. HLA typing was unavailable for some donors at each locus, so association tests used only the typed subset. The cohort was sequenced for TCR beta chains only, and without alpha or paired-chain data the features that could be detected were limited. Linkage disequilibrium might explain the correlated functional status among segregating V segments, but an unknown experimental factor could not be excluded. According to a later analysis, most CMV-associated TCR beta chains appeared to be HLA-restricted, and the HLA associations seemed to be driven largely by CMV exposure. When HLA alleles, especially DR and DQ, strongly co-occurred, TCR associations were difficult to assign to individual alleles. A later analysis associated 16,951 TCR beta sequences with specific HLA alleles at a false discovery rate of 0.05. Because counts were too low, 15 to 20 rarely observed V segments, including chromosome 9 orphons, were excluded from the earlier analysis of 500 to 700 of the donors.

In total, approximately 700 healthy bone marrow donors made up the cohort. At the time of sampling, all cohort members were nominally healthy, though unrecorded immune exposures were likely present. The donor was CMV seronegative and was included in the group of under 450 seronegative cohort members. Each donor provided a peripheral blood sample, and peripheral blood mononuclear cells were used for TCR beta sequencing. Genomic DNA was extracted from the blood cell samples with the Qiagen DNeasy Blood Extraction Kit. This TCR derives from a man in his forties or fifties in good health and CMV-seronegative. The rearrangement joined TRBV27 to TRBJ2-2; TRBD1 might be the D gene, on 6 matching bases. Sequenced input: PBMCs. At the DNA level, the sequence is TGTGCCAGCAGTTTATCTCATTTACAGGGCACCGGGGAGCTGTTTTTT. It specifies CASSLSHLQGTGELFF.